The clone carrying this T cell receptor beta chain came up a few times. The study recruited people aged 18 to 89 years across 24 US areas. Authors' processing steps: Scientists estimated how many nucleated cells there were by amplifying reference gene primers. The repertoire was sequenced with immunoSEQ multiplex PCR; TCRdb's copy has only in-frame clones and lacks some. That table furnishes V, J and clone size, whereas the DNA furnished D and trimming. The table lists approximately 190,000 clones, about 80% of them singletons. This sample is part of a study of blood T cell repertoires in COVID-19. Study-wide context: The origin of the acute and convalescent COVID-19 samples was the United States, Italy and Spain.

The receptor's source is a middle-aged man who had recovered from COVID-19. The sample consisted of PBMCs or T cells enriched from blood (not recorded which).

CDR3 DNA: TGTGCCAGCAGCCAAGCCTCCTCGGGAGGGGGTAACACTGAAGCTTTCTTT. Its translation: CASSQASSGGGNTEAFF. The chain is built from TRBV3-1 (or the pseudogene TRBV3-2) and TRBJ1-1; D is perhaps TRBD1 (6 bases). Trimming stripped 1 base from V and 2 bases from J, with 17 bases between. This CDR3 has 17 amino acids. The germline V gene has CDR1 LGHDT and CDR2 YNNKEL (reference sequence).